This record looks at one TCR beta chain sequence and its context. CDR1 is MNHEY, CDR2 SVGAGI, per germline. The CDR3 spans 13 residues. V lost 7 bases and J 0 bases, leaving 7 bases between the germline ends. This record comes from a study of blood T cell repertoires in COVID-19. Overall study: Samples of COVID-19 (acute and convalescent) were obtained from the United States, Italy and Spain. PBMCs, B-cell-depleted T cells, or T cells were the source of the cDNA or gDNA that made up the material.

In the source study's methods: The authors estimated nucleated cell counts from reference gene primer amplification. This table comes from immunoSEQ multiplex PCR, and its TCRdb copy is limited to in-frame clones, with some not included. For V, J and clone size, that table is used; D and trimming come from the DNA. The top ten hold less than 8.5% of the sample, which has about 130,000 clones, 85% to 90% seen once. What was sequenced was peripheral blood. The sequence was obtained from a man at least 80 years old with active or convalescent COVID-19. The gene calls are TRBV6-5 and TRBJ1-3, with D unclear. Here the CDR3 reads CASILSSGNTIYF. CDR3 nucleotides: TGTGCCAGCATACTGAGCTCTGGAAACACCATATATTTT.